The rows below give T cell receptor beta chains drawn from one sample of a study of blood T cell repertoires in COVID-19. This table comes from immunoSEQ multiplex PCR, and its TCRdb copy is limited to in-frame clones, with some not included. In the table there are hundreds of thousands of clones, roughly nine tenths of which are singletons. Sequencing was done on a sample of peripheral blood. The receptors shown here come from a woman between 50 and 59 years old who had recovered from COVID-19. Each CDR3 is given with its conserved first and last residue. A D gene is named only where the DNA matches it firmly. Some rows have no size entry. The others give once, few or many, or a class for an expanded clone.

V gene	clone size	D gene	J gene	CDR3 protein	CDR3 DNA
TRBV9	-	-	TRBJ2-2	CASSSAGSTGELFF	TGTGCCAGCAGCTCCGCCGGGAGCACCGGGGAGCTGTTTTTT
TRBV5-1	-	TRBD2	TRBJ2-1	CASSPGLAGYNEQFF	TGCGCCAGCAGCCCGGGACTAGCCGGCTACAATGAGCAGTTCTTC
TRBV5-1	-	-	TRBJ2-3	CASSFSGQQITDTQYF	TGCGCCAGCAGCTTTTCCGGACAACAAATTACAGATACGCAGTATTTT
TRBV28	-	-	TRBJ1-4	CASTRQLNEKLFF	TGTGCCAGCACACGACAGTTAAATGAAAAACTGTTTTTT
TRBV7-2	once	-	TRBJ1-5	CASSLARRGGSGNQPQHF	TGTGCCAGCAGCTTAGCGCGTAGGGGAGGGTCGGGCAATCAGCCCCAGCATTTT
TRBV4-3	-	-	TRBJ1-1	CASSQDSEGVNTEAFF	TGCGCCAGCAGCCAAGATTCGGAAGGGGTGAACACTGAAGCTTTCTTT
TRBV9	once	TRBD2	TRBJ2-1	CASSVTLMGLAGVGDYNEQFF	TGTGCCAGCAGCGTTACCCTTATGGGACTAGCGGGAGTGGGGGATTACAATGAGCAGTTCTTC
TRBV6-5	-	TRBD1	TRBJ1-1	CASSKYPDRVTEAFF	TGTGCCAGCAGCAAATACCCCGACAGGGTCACTGAAGCTTTCTTT
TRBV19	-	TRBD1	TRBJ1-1	CASKIQGAYGTEAFF	TGTGCCAGTAAAATCCAGGGGGCCTATGGCACTGAAGCTTTCTTT
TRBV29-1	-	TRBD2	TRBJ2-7	CSVEGLGGDEQYF	TGCAGCGTTGAGGGACTAGGCGGCGACGAGCAGTACTTC
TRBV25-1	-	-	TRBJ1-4	CASSYTADTHNEKLFF	TGTGCCAGCAGTTACACGGCGGACACTCATAATGAAAAACTGTTTTTT
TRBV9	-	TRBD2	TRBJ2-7	CASSLGLGTYEQYF	TGTGCCAGCAGTCTCGGACTAGGGACCTACGAGCAGTACTTC
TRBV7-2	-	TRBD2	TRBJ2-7	CASSSLWEGYEQYF	TGTGCCAGCAGTTCCCTTTGGGAGGGATACGAGCAGTACTTC
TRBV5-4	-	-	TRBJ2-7	CASSPPPGERVHYEQYF	TGTGCCAGCAGTCCCCCCCCCGGGGAGAGGGTCCACTACGAGCAGTACTTC
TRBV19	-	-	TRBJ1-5	CASSRDINQPQHF	TGTGCCAGTAGTAGGGACATAAATCAGCCCCAGCATTTT
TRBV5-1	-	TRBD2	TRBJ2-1	CASSLLGGGGHYNEQFF	TGCGCCAGCAGCCTCCTCGGCGGGGGGGGGCACTACAATGAGCAGTTCTTC
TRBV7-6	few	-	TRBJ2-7	CASSLGVRAYEQYF	TGTGCCAGCAGCTTAGGCGTGCGAGCCTACGAGCAGTACTTC
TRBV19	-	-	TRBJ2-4	CASSGSGVNIQYF	TGTGCCAGTAGCGGGAGTGGGGTAAACATTCAGTACTTC
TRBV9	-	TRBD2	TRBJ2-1	CASSLGLAGALYNEQFF	TGTGCCAGCAGCCTGGGACTAGCGGGGGCCCTTTACAATGAGCAGTTCTTC
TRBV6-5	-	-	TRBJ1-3	CASSYLSGNTIYF	TGTGCCAGCAGTTACCTTTCTGGAAACACCATATATTTT
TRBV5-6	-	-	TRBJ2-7	CASSLGSGGIYEQYF	TGTGCCAGCAGCTTGGGTTCGGGGGGCATCTACGAGCAGTACTTC
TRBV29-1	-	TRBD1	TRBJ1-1	CSTQGHLNMNTEAFF	TGCTCGACACAGGGGCACTTGAACATGAACACTGAAGCTTTCTTT
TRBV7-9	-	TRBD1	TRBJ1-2	CASSPGPGQGGLGYGYTF	TGTGCCAGCAGCCCGGGGCCGGGACAGGGTGGATTGGGCTATGGCTACACCTTC
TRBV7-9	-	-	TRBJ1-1	CASSLASSDTVNTEAFF	TGTGCCAGCAGCTTAGCAAGTTCGGACACCGTGAACACTGAAGCTTTCTTT
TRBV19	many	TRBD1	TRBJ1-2	CASERSTGEQRHGYTF	TGTGCCAGTGAGCGGTCCACAGGGGAGCAGAGGCATGGCTACACCTTC
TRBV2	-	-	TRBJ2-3	CASSAQGRATDTQYF	TGTGCCAGCAGTGCACAGGGACGTGCCACAGATACGCAGTATTTT
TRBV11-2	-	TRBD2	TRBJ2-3	CASSRTSGRSDTQYF	TGTGCCAGCTCCAGGACTAGCGGGAGATCAGATACGCAGTATTTT
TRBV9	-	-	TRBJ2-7	CASSVGVQAFHEQYF	TGTGCCAGCAGCGTAGGGGTTCAGGCGTTCCACGAGCAGTACTTC
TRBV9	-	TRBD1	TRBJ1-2	CASSPRGQADGYTF	TGTGCCAGCAGCCCTAGGGGACAGGCTGATGGCTACACCTTC
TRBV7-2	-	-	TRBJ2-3	CASSHQAKEVKSTDTQYF	TGTGCCAGCAGCCACCAAGCGAAGGAGGTAAAGAGCACAGATACGCAGTATTTT
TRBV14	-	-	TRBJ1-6	CASSQGYGPGPLHF	TGTGCCAGCAGCCAAGGTTACGGTCCCGGACCCCTCCACTTT